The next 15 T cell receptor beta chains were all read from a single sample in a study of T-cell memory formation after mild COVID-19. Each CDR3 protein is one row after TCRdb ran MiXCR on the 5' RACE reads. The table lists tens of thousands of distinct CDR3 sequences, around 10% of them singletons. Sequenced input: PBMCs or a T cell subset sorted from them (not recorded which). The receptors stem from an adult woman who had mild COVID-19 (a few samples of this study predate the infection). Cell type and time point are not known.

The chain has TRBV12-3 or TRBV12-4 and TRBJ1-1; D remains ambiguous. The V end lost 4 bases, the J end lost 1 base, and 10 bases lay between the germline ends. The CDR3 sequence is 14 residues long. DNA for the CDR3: TGTGCCAGCAGTTCAGGTTGGCGGAACACTGAAGCTTTCTTT. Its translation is CASSSGWRNTEAFF.

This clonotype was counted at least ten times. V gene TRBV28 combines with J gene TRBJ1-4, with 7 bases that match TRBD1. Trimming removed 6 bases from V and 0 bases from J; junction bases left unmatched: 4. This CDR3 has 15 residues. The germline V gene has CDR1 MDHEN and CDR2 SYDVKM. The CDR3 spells CASRGTAATNEKLFF. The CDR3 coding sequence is TGTGCCAGCAGGGGGACAGCGGCAACTAATGAAAAACTGTTTTTT.

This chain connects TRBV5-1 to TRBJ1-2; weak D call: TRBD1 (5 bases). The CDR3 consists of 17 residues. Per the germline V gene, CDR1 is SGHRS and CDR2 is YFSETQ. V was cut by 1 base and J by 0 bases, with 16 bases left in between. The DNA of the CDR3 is TGCGCCAGCAGCTTGTGGACATCCTACCAAGCTAACTATGGCTACACCTTC. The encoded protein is CASSLWTSYQANYGYTF.

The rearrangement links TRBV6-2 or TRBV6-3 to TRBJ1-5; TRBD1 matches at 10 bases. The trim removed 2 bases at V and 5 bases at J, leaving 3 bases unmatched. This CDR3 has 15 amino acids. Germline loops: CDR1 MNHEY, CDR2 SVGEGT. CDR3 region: CASSYRGTGDQPQHF. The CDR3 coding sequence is TGTGCCAGCAGTTACCGAGGGACAGGGGATCAGCCCCAGCATTTT.

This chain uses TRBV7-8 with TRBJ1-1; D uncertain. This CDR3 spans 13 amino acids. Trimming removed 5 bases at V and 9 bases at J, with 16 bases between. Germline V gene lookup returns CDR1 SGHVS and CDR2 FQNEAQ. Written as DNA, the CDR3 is TGTGCCAGCAGCCGCGGTGGGGTCAAGCAAGCTTTCTTT. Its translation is CASSRGGVKQAFF.

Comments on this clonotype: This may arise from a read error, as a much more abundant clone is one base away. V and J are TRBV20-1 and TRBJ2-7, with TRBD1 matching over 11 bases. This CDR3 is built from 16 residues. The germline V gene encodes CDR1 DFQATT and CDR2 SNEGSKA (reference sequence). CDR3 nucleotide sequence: TGCAGTGCTACCGCCGGACAGGGGGCTGGCTCCTACGAGCATTACTTC. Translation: CSATAGQGAGSYEHYF.

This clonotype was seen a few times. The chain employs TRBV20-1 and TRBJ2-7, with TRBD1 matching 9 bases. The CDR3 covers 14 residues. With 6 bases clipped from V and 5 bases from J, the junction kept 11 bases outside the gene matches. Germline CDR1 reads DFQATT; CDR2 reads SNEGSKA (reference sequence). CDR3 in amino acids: CSAHGTGLGNEQYF. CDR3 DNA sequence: TGCAGTGCCCATGGGACAGGGCTGGGAAACGAGCAGTACTTC.

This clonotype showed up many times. CDR3 region: CASSLEQGYGYTF. Written as DNA, the CDR3 is TGTGCCAGCAGTCTAGAACAGGGGTATGGCTACACCTTC. The gene calls are TRBV6-5 and TRBJ1-2; 7 nucleotides match TRBD1. The CDR3 has 13 residues. Per the germline V gene, CDR1 is MNHEY and CDR2 is SVGAGI. Losses at the gene ends were 5 bases for V and 5 bases for J; bases not matched to a gene: 5.

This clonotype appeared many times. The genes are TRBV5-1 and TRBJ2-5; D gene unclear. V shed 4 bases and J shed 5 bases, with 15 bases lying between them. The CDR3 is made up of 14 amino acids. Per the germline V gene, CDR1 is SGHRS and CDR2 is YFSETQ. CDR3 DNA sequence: TGCGCCAGCAGCACCAACCCTGACTCTGAGACCCAGTACTTC. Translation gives CASSTNPDSETQYF.

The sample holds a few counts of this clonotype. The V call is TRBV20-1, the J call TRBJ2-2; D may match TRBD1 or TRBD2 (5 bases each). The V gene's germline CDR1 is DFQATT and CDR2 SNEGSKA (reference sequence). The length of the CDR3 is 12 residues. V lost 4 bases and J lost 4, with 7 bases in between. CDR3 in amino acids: CSAKGPTGELFF. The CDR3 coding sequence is TGCAGTGCTAAGGGACCCACCGGGGAGCTGTTTTTT.

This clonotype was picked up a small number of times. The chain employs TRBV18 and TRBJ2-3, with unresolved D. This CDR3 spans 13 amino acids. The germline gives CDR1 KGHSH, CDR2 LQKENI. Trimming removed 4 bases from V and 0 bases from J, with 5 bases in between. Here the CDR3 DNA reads TGTGCCAGCTCACTGGACAGCACAGATACGCAGTATTTT. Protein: CASSLDSTDTQYF.

The CDR3 sequence is CASSPRPPFSGTEAFF. CDR3 nucleotides: TGTGCCAGCAGTCCCCGTCCCCCCTTCTCCGGGACTGAAGCTTTCTTT. V is TRBV27 and J is TRBJ1-1; D is unclear. Trimming stripped 5 bases from V and 5 bases from J, with 21 bases between. The CDR3 consists of 16 residues. Germline V CDR1 and CDR2: MNHEY, SMNVEV (reference sequence).

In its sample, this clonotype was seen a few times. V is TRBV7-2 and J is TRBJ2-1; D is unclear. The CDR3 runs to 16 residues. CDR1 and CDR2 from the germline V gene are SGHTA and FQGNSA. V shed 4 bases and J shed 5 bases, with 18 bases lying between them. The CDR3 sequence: CASSSTPTGRNNEQFF. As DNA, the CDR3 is TGTGCCAGCAGCTCGACCCCAACTGGACGGAACAATGAGCAGTTCTTC.

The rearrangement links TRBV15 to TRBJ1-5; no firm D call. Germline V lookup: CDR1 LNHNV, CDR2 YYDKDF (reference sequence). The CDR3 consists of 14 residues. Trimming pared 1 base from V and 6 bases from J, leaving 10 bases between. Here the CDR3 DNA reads TGTGCCACCAGCAGAGGAGTAAACGGTCAGCCCCAGCATTTT. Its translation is CATSRGVNGQPQHF.

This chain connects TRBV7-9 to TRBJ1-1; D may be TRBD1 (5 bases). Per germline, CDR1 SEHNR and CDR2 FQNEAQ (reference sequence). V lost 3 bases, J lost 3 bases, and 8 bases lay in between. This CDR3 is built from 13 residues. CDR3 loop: CASSFFRDTEAFF. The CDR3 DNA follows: TGTGCCAGCAGCTTTTTCAGGGACACTGAAGCTTTCTTT.